Below are 26 T cell receptor beta chains sequenced from a single sample in a study of OX40 agonist ivuxolimab in advanced cancers. This table comes from immunoSEQ multiplex PCR, and its TCRdb copy is limited to in-frame clones, with some not included. The sample lists 45,000 to 60,000 clones; 85% to 90% were seen once. The sequences come from CD4+ or CD8+ T cells sorted from blood, collected in a trial of the OX40 agonist ivuxolimab. Every receptor here comes from an adult with an advanced solid tumor such as melanoma, head and neck, liver or kidney cancer.

V gene TRBV7-2 combines with J gene TRBJ2-5; D is undetermined. Trimming cost V 5 bases and J 5 bases, with 12 bases left between them. Germline V gene data show CDR1 as SGHTA and CDR2 as FQGNSA. The CDR3 covers 13 residues. The CDR3 loop is CASSPRGDETQYF. The CDR3, as DNA: TGTGCCAGCAGCCCCCGCGGAGATGAGACCCAGTACTTC.

The chain combines TRBV7-9 with TRBJ2-7; D unclear. The CDR3 spans 15 residues. The germline V and J ends were trimmed by 5 bases and 5 bases, with 19 bases remaining between them. Germline-derived CDR1 and CDR2 are SEHNR and FQNEAQ (reference sequence). The CDR3 DNA reads as TGTGCCAGCAGCCTCCCCTCGGTAGGGTCCCACGAGCAGTACTTC. It is translated as CASSLPSVGSHEQYF.

The chain recombines TRBV6-6 with TRBJ2-3, with 10 bases that match TRBD1. The germline gives CDR1 MNHNY, CDR2 SVGAGI (reference sequence). Unmatched junction bases numbered 7, after V lost 6 bases and J lost 4 bases. The CDR3 sequence is 15 residues long. The DNA of the CDR3 is TGTGCCAGCAGCTCCTCCGGGACAGGGGCAGATACGCAGTATTTT. The encoded protein is CASSSSGTGADTQYF.

The chain links TRBV28 to TRBJ2-7; the match to TRBD1 covers 7 bases. The CDR3 covers 14 residues. Germline CDR1 and CDR2: MDHEN and SYDVKM. V was pared by 6 bases and J by 7 bases, with 12 bases of the junction left unmatched. The CDR3: CASRDRPREREQYF. The CDR3 coding sequence is TGTGCCAGCAGGGACAGGCCCAGGGAACGGGAGCAGTACTTC.

The chain couples TRBV28 to TRBJ2-5; TRBD1 matches 8 bases. This CDR3 region has 14 residues. The J segment lost 6 bases and the V segment lost 4 bases, leaving 7 bases of the junction unmatched. Germline V lookup: CDR1 MDHEN, CDR2 SYDVKM. The CDR3 here is CASSWRQGRKTQYF. The CDR3 DNA is TGTGCCAGCAGTTGGAGACAGGGGCGGAAGACCCAGTACTTC.

The chain recombines TRBV7-8 with TRBJ2-7, with TRBD2 matching over 12 bases. The CDR3 extends over 18 amino acids. Unmatched junction bases numbered 13, after V lost 2 bases and J lost 5 bases. Germline assignment: CDR1 SGHVS and CDR2 FQNEAQ. CDR3 in amino acids: CASSLPLYSSGRANEQYF. For the CDR3, the DNA is TGTGCCAGCAGCTTACCCCTCTACTCTAGCGGGAGGGCCAACGAGCAGTACTTC.

The chain uses TRBV7-9 and TRBJ2-2, with a possible D match to TRBD1 (5 bases). The CDR3 runs to 15 residues. Trimming took 4 bases from V and 4 from J, leaving 13 bases between them. Germline loops: CDR1 SEHNR, CDR2 FQNEAQ (reference sequence). The CDR3 loop is CASSYPQDRTGELFF. CDR3 nucleotides: TGTGCCAGCAGCTACCCACAGGACCGCACCGGGGAGCTGTTTTTT.

The V and J genes are TRBV2 and TRBJ1-5; D unresolved. CDR3 size: 14 residues. Germline CDR1 SNHLY, CDR2 FYNNEI. Deletions cut 6 bases from V and 3 bases from J, with 12 bases between. The CDR3 here is CASRERLNNQPQHF. The CDR3 DNA follows: TGTGCCAGCAGGGAGAGATTGAACAATCAGCCCCAGCATTTT.

V is TRBV27 and J is TRBJ2-3; 14 nucleotides align to TRBD2. The ends lost 3 bases at V and 3 bases at J; junction bases unmatched: 5. Germline CDR1 and CDR2: MNHEY and SMNVEV (reference sequence). This CDR3 is built from 17 residues. This CDR3 is CASSFRTSGRSTDTQYF. CDR3 coding DNA: TGTGCCAGCAGTTTTCGGACTAGCGGGAGGTCGACAGATACGCAGTATTTT.

J is TRBJ2-7 and V is TRBV6-5; a weak D match, TRBD2 (5 bases). The CDR3 is 16 residues long. Germline V CDR1 and CDR2: MNHEY, SVGAGI. V was clipped by 0 bases and J by 2 bases, with 14 bases between them. DNA for the CDR3: TGTGCCAGCAGTTACTCGTTGGGAGAGGCCCCCTACGAGCAGTACTTC. Amino acid sequence: CASSYSLGEAPYEQYF.

The CDR3 nucleotides read TGTGCCAGCAGCACCGGGACAGGGTTTGCAGAGACCCAGTACTTC. It translates to CASSTGTGFAETQYF. The J gene is TRBJ2-5, the V gene TRBV6-6; 9 bases are shared with TRBD1. The V segment lost 6 bases and the J segment 4 bases; nucleotides outside the gene matches: 9. The CDR3 runs 15 residues. Germline assignment: CDR1 MNHNY and CDR2 SVGAGI (reference sequence).

Points on this clone: This same CDR3 is encoded by further DNA sequences in the sample. J is TRBJ2-2 and V is TRBV7-2, with a weak D call TRBD1 (6 bases). Between the trimmed V and J ends, which lost 2 bases and 5 bases, there was a span of 12 bases. The CDR3 consists of 15 residues. Germline lookup yields CDR1 SGHTA and CDR2 FQGNSA. The CDR3 loop reads CASSLPGVRTGELFF. CDR3 DNA: TGTGCCAGCAGCTTACCAGGGGTTCGGACCGGGGAGCTGTTTTTT.

This chain uses TRBV4-1 with TRBJ2-3; D not certain. The CDR3 has 14 amino acids. Germline V gives CDR1 MGHRA, CDR2 YSYEKL. Trimming stripped 0 bases from V and 8 bases from J, with 12 bases between. CDR3 DNA: TGCGCCAGCAGCCAAGAGAACGGGTGGGGTACGCAGTATTTT. This sequence encodes CASSQENGWGTQYF.

The rearrangement joins TRBV6-6 to TRBJ1-3, with a possible D match to TRBD1 (6 bases). Germline assignment: CDR1 MNHNY and CDR2 SVGAGI (reference sequence). The CDR3 totals 14 residues. V was pared by 5 bases and J by 2 bases, with 10 bases between. CDR3 bases: TGTGCCAGCAGTAAATCAGGGGCTGGAAACACCATATATTTT. It specifies CASSKSGAGNTIYF.

This clone showed up just once. The chain links TRBV18 to TRBJ1-2; 9 bases agree with TRBD1. Looked up from germline, CDR1 is KGHSH and CDR2 is LQKENI. This CDR3 is built from 16 residues. The V gene end was trimmed by 5 bases and the J gene end by 2 bases; junction bases not matched to a gene: 9. The DNA of the CDR3 is TGTGCCAGCTCAGAAGGGCTCACAGGGGGCAACTATGGCTACACCTTC. The encoded protein is CASSEGLTGGNYGYTF.

The V call is TRBV2, the J call TRBJ1-2; D might be TRBD1 (5 bases). CDR1 is SNHLY and CDR2 is FYNNEI in the germline V gene. Trimming stripped 5 bases from V and 3 bases from J, with 13 bases between. This CDR3 is 14 amino acids long. The CDR3 DNA reads as TGTGCCAGCAGTCCCCTCCAGGGCTACTATGGCTACACCTTC. Protein: CASSPLQGYYGYTF. Variable domain in full (rest from reference TRBV2 and TRBJ1-2): EPEVTQTPSHQVTQMGQEVILRCVPISNHLYFYWYRQILGQKVEFLVSFYNNEISEKSEIFDDQFSVERPDGSNFTLKIRSTKLEDSAMYFCASSPLQGYYGYTFGSGTRLTVV.

This chain uses TRBV7-2 with TRBJ2-7; TRBD2 matches at 10 bases. This CDR3 has 15 residues. Germline loops: CDR1 SGHTA, CDR2 FQGNSA. V was clipped by 5 bases and J by 0 bases; unmatched bases: 4. CDR3 loop: CASSRTSGSSYEQYF. The CDR3 DNA sequence: TGTGCCAGCAGCCGGACTAGCGGAAGCTCCTACGAGCAGTACTTC.

The J gene is TRBJ2-3, the V gene TRBV14, with TRBD2 identical over 7 bases. The CDR3 contains 20 residues. V gave up 1 base and J gave up 3 bases; unmatched junction bases: 19. CDR1 is SGHDN, CDR2 FVKESK, per germline. The CDR3 here is CASSQAGLAVTRDKTDTQYF. CDR3 coding DNA: TGTGCCAGCAGCCAAGCCGGGCTAGCGGTAACAAGGGATAAAACAGATACGCAGTATTTT.

In nucleotides, the CDR3 is TGTGCCAGCAGCCACGGGAGTGGCGAGCAGTACTTC. This codes for CASSHGSGEQYF. The V and J genes are TRBV11-3 and TRBJ2-7, with TRBD2 as a possible D gene (6 bases). CDR3 length equals 12 residues. CDR1 is SGHNT and CDR2 is YENEEA in the germline V gene. V was cut by 5 bases and J by 6 bases, with 11 bases left in between. The whole variable domain, filled in from reference TRBV11-3 and TRBJ2-7, reads EAGVVQSPRYKIIEKKQPVAFWCNPISGHNTLYWYLQNLGQGPELLIRYENEEAVDDSQLPKDRFSAERLKGVDSTLKIQPAELGDSAVYLCASSHGSGEQYFGPGTRLTVT.

The rearrangement links TRBV7-9 to TRBJ1-2; a possible D gene is TRBD1 (6 bases). The CDR3 spans 13 residues. Germline V gene lookup returns CDR1 SEHNR and CDR2 FQNEAQ (reference sequence). Trimming took 5 bases from V and 8 from J, leaving 15 bases between them. The CDR3 spells CASSPDSLLGYTF. CDR3 DNA sequence: TGTGCCAGCAGCCCGGACAGTTTGCTGGGCTACACCTTC.

The rearrangement uses TRBV9 and TRBJ2-3; D unclear. There are 15 residues in the CDR3. The V gene's germline CDR1 is SGDLS and CDR2 YYNGEE. Deletions cut 0 bases from V and 2 bases from J, with 10 bases between. The DNA for the CDR3 is TGTGCCAGCAGCGTAGTCCACAGTTCCACAGATACGCAGTATTTT. Protein sequence: CASSVVHSSTDTQYF.

The rearrangement links TRBV5-1 to TRBJ2-1; possibly TRBD1 for D (5 bases). V lost 0 bases to trimming and J lost 12 bases, with 7 bases between them. The CDR3 has 11 amino acids. Germline V gene sequence: CDR1 SGHRS, CDR2 YFSETQ. CDR3 region: CASSLGGGQFF. The DNA of the CDR3 is TGCGCCAGCAGCTTGGGGGGCGGGCAGTTCTTC.

The rearrangement links TRBV19 to TRBJ1-4, with D uncertain. Germline lookup yields CDR1 LNHDA and CDR2 SQIVND (reference sequence). The CDR3 extends over 13 amino acids. Trimming took off 5 bases at V and 10 bases at J, with 14 bases between the two ends. Here the CDR3 reads CASSEVGPSKLFF. CDR3 bases: TGTGCCAGTAGTGAAGTCGGCCCTTCAAAACTGTTTTTT.

This chain uses TRBV7-6 with TRBJ2-7; D perhaps matches TRBD1 (5 bases). The V end was cut by 5 bases, the J end by 5 bases, with 16 bases between. The length of the CDR3 is 14 residues. Germline CDR1 and CDR2: SGHVS and FNYEAQ. CDR3: CASSVNGAGDEQYF. CDR3 bases: TGTGCCAGCAGCGTCAATGGGGCAGGCGACGAGCAGTACTTC.

The J gene is TRBJ2-2, the V gene TRBV10-3; possibly TRBD2 for D (6 bases). Trimming stripped 10 bases from V and 6 bases from J, with 12 bases between. From germline, CDR1 is ENHRY and CDR2 SYGVKD. This CDR3 region has 12 residues. The CDR3 DNA sequence: TGTGCCACCCACGGGAGTCCCGGGGAGCTGTTTTTT. As protein: CATHGSPGELFF.

This chain uses TRBV9 with TRBJ1-3, with D tentatively TRBD1 (6 bases). Trimming cost V 4 bases and J 0 bases, with 14 bases left between them. CDR1 is SGDLS, CDR2 YYNGEE, per germline. The CDR3 totals 16 residues. In DNA form, the CDR3 reads TGTGCCAGCAGCCCCCAGACAGGACACTCTGGAAACACCATATATTTT. It translates to CASSPQTGHSGNTIYF. Variable domain in full (rest from reference TRBV9 and TRBJ1-3): DSGVTQTPKHLITATGQRVTLRCSPRSGDLSVYWYQQSLDQGLQFLIQYYNGEERAKGNILERFSAQQFPDLHSELNLSSLELGDSALYFCASSPQTGHSGNTIYFGEGSWLTVV.